The 20 T cell receptor beta chains in this list originate from one sample, sequenced in a study of blood T cell repertoires in COVID-19 (dated by TCRdb to about 2020). Preparation of the library involved the immunoSEQ multiplex PCR assay. The immuneACCESS repertoire file appears here via TCRdb, limited to in-frame rearrangements. These files lack a portion of the clones; in checked studies, under half of the deficit traces to unresolved V genes, and the cause of the others is not known. This sample has 250,000 to 300,000 clones in its table, and roughly 80% of those were observed once. The ten most abundant clones make up 5% of the sample. Sequences were obtained from PBMCs or T cells enriched from blood (not recorded which). The receptor source for this set is a man aged 40-55 years who had been exposed to COVID-19.

This clone was detected once. Here the CDR3 DNA reads TGCGCCAGCAGACCCGGGACAGGCGCAAATCAGCCCCAGCATTTT. Encoded protein: CASRPGTGANQPQHF. The rearrangement uses TRBV5-1 and TRBJ1-5; 8 bases agree with TRBD1. This CDR3 is built from 15 residues. V lost 5 bases and J lost 4; bases outside the gene matches: 8. Germline CDR1 is SGHRS and CDR2 is YFSETQ.

The chain carries TRBV5-1 and TRBJ2-5, with TRBD1 matching over 12 bases. The CDR3 is 18 amino acids. The trim removed 2 bases at V and 2 bases at J, leaving 10 bases unmatched. Germline V CDR1 and CDR2: SGHRS, YFSETQ. In DNA form, the CDR3 reads TGCGCCAGCAGCTTTACCGGGACAGGGGGCGCGGTACAAGAGACCCAGTACTTC. Its protein product is CASSFTGTGGAVQETQYF.

This clone was counted a single time. As DNA, the CDR3 is TGTGCCATCAGTGCTGGGCCAGGGTCGGGCACTGAAGCTTTCTTT. It yields the protein CAISAGPGSGTEAFF. The chain couples TRBV10-3 to TRBJ1-1, with D possibly matching TRBD1 (5 bases). Germline CDR1 reads ENHRY; CDR2 reads SYGVKD. V lost 4 bases and J lost 4, with 16 bases in between. The CDR3 runs 15 residues.

This clone showed up just a few times. The chain links TRBV18 to TRBJ1-2, with D unclear. CDR3 length equals 15 residues. The V and J ends lost 3 bases and 0 bases respectively, with 11 bases between them. The V gene's germline CDR1 is KGHSH and CDR2 LQKENI. CDR3 sequence: CASSPSEGSNYGYTF. The CDR3, as DNA: TGTGCCAGCTCACCGTCCGAGGGTTCTAACTATGGCTACACCTTC.

This chain links TRBV6-5 with TRBJ2-1, with 11 bases aligning to TRBD2. Germline V gives CDR1 MNHEY, CDR2 SVGAGI. The CDR3 is made up of 15 amino acids. V lost 6 bases and J lost 7; bases outside the gene matches: 8. The CDR3 here is CASSSQRLAGNEQFF. CDR3 coding DNA: TGTGCCAGCAGCTCCCAGAGACTAGCGGGAAATGAGCAGTTCTTC.

The chain links TRBV19 to TRBJ2-1; TRBD2 matches 15 bases. This CDR3 region has 17 residues. With V trimmed by 7 bases and J by 4 bases, 8 bases remained unmatched. The germline CDR1 and CDR2 sequences are LNHDA and SQIVND (reference sequence). The CDR3 bases are TGTGCCAGTATGCCCGGGACTAGCGGGAGGCCTTACAATGAGCAGTTCTTC. It yields the protein CASMPGTSGRPYNEQFF.

This clone has more than one count but fewer than ten. This chain connects TRBV7-2 to TRBJ1-6, with D possibly TRBD1 on 5 matching bases. The CDR3 is 14 amino acids. V lost 5 bases and J lost 12, with 17 bases in between. Germline assignment: CDR1 SGHTA and CDR2 FQGNSA. The CDR3 DNA sequence: TGTGCCAGCAGCCTAGACAGACCCATTGAACCCCTCCACTTT. Its translation: CASSLDRPIEPLHF. Full variable domain (missing parts from reference TRBV7-2 and TRBJ1-6): GAGVSQSPSNKVTEKGKDVELRCDPISGHTALYWYRQSLGQGLEFLIYFQGNSAPDKSGLPSDRFSAERTGGSVSTLTIQRTQQEDSAVYLCASSLDRPIEPLHFGNGTRLTVT.

This chain connects TRBV7-3 to TRBJ1-1, with unresolved D. The CDR3 spans 14 residues. Germline V CDR1 and CDR2: SGHTA, FQGTGA. V lost 5 bases, J lost 2 bases, and 12 bases lay in between. The CDR3 sequence is CASSGPRGNTEAFF. CDR3 nucleotide sequence: TGTGCCAGCAGCGGCCCTCGGGGAAACACTGAAGCTTTCTTT.

This chain joins TRBV5-4 and TRBJ1-5; D not resolved. The CDR3 totals 12 residues. Trimming removed 2 bases at V and 4 bases at J, with 4 bases between. CDR1 and CDR2 (germline): SGHNT, YYREEE (reference sequence). In DNA form, the CDR3 reads TGTGCCAGCAGCTTCGAGAATCAGCCCCAGCATTTT. This codes for CASSFENQPQHF.

The chain recombines TRBV24-1 with TRBJ2-3, with unresolved D. The CDR3 is 12 amino acids. Trimming removed 6 bases at V and 2 bases at J, with 5 bases between. Germline loops: CDR1 KGHDR, CDR2 SFDVKD. The CDR3 loop reads CATSLATDTQYF. CDR3 DNA: TGTGCCACCAGTTTGGCCACAGATACGCAGTATTTT.

The rearrangement uses TRBV11-3 and TRBJ2-3; maybe TRBD2 (6 bases). CDR3 length equals 15 residues. Germline loops: CDR1 SGHNT, CDR2 YENEEA. The V end was cut by 2 bases, the J end by 0 bases, with 9 bases between. Here the CDR3 reads CASSLRGRSTDTQYF. The CDR3 nucleotides read TGTGCCAGCAGCTTAAGAGGGAGGAGCACAGATACGCAGTATTTT.

The CDR3 DNA reads as TGTGCCAGCAGTGCAACGTCAAGATACATGAACACTGAAGCTTTCTTT. Its protein is CASSATSRYMNTEAFF. The V gene is TRBV2, the J gene TRBJ1-1; D is ambiguous. This CDR3 has 16 residues. CDR1 is SNHLY, CDR2 FYNNEI, per germline. V shed 4 bases and J shed 0 bases, with 15 bases lying between them.

The V call is TRBV5-1, the J call TRBJ2-7, with 10 bases fitting TRBD1. V was pared by 0 bases and J by 6 bases, with 12 bases of the junction left unmatched. Per germline, CDR1 SGHRS and CDR2 YFSETQ. This CDR3 is 17 amino acids long. CDR3 coding DNA: TGCGCCAGCAGCTTGGGGTTGCCGGGGACAGGGGTCCGCGAGCAGTACTTC. This encodes CASSLGLPGTGVREQYF.

The chain joins TRBV27 to TRBJ1-5; the D gene is possibly TRBD1 (5 bases). Germline CDR1 reads MNHEY; CDR2 reads SMNVEV (reference sequence). V was pared by 3 bases and J by 6 bases, with 12 bases between. CDR3 length: 14 amino acids. CDR3 amino acids: CASSFSGMGQPQHF. CDR3 in DNA: TGTGCCAGCAGTTTTTCAGGGATGGGTCAGCCCCAGCATTTT.

The chain combines TRBV6-5 with TRBJ2-7; 8 positions agree with TRBD1. CDR3 length: 14 amino acids. After removal of 4 bases from V and 4 bases from J, the junction contained 6 bases not matched to a gene. Looked up from germline, CDR1 is MNHEY and CDR2 is SVGAGI. CDR3 protein: CASSFGTGKYEQYF. CDR3 bases: TGTGCCAGCAGTTTTGGGACAGGAAAGTACGAGCAGTACTTC.

The chain recombines TRBV19 with TRBJ2-5; TRBD1 matches 11 bases. After removal of 5 bases from V and 5 bases from J, the junction contained 7 bases not matched to a gene. The germline CDR1 and CDR2 sequences are LNHDA and SQIVND (reference sequence). The CDR3 contains 15 residues. CDR3 DNA: TGTGCCAGTAGTGAGGACAGGGGGCGAACGGAGACCCAGTACTTC. This codes for CASSEDRGRTETQYF. Using reference TRBV19 and TRBJ2-5 for the parts outside the CDR3, the full variable domain is DGGITQSPKYLFRKEGQNVTLSCEQNLNHDAMYWYRQDPGQGLRLIYYSQIVNDFQKGDIAEGYSVSREKKESFPLTVTSAQKNPTAFYLCASSEDRGRTETQYFGPGTRLLVL.

The rearrangement joins TRBV5-4 to TRBJ2-7; D is perhaps TRBD1 (6 bases). Trimming stripped 7 bases from V and 3 bases from J, with 14 bases between. The CDR3 covers 13 residues. Per the germline V gene, CDR1 is SGHNT and CDR2 is YYREEE (reference sequence). The CDR3 loop is CASRPGVGYEQYF. The CDR3 nucleotides are TGTGCCAGCCGGCCAGGGGTTGGCTACGAGCAGTACTTC.

This chain links TRBV29-1 with TRBJ2-6; 12 positions match TRBD1. Germline V lookup: CDR1 SQVTM, CDR2 ANQGSEA. The CDR3 loop spans 18 amino acids. J gave up 0 bases and V 3 bases, and 6 bases lay outside the gene matches. For the CDR3, the DNA is TGCAGCGTTGAGGGAAGGGGACAGGGGGCCTCTGGGGCCAACGTCCTGACTTTC. Its protein is CSVEGRGQGASGANVLTF.

The genes are TRBV10-3 and TRBJ2-7; possibly TRBD2 for D (6 bases). The CDR3 is made up of 12 amino acids. V lost 10 bases and J 6 bases, leaving 16 bases between the germline ends. Germline CDR1 is ENHRY and CDR2 is SYGVKD. The CDR3 DNA follows: TGTGCCACCACGGGACTCGGCACCGAGCAGTACTTC. Its protein is CATTGLGTEQYF.

The chain links TRBV9 to TRBJ1-2; D gene uncertain. The CDR3 sequence is 12 residues long. Germline loops: CDR1 SGDLS, CDR2 YYNGEE. V was cut by 2 bases and J by 8 bases, with 10 bases left in between. For the CDR3, the DNA is TGTGCCAGCAGCGTTATGGGAGGAGGCTACACCTTC. Translation gives CASSVMGGGYTF.